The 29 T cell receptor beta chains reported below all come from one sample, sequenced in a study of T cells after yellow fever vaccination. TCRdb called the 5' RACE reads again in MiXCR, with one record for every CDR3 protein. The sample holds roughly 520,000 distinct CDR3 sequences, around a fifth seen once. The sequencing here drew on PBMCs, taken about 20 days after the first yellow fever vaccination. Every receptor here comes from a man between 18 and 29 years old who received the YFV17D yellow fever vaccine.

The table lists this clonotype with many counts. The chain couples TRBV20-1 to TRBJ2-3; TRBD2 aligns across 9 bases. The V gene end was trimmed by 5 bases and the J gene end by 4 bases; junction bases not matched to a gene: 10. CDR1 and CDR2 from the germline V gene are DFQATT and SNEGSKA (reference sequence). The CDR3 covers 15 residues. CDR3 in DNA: TGCAGTGCTCCCTGGGCGGGGGGGCCGGCAGATACGCAGTATTTT. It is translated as CSAPWAGGPADTQYF.

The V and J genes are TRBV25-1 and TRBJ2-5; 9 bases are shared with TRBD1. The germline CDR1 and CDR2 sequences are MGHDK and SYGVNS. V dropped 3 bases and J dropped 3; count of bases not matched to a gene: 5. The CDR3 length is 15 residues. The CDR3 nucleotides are TGTGCCAGCAGTGATCTGGGACAGGGAGAAGAGACCCAGTACTTC. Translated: CASSDLGQGEETQYF.

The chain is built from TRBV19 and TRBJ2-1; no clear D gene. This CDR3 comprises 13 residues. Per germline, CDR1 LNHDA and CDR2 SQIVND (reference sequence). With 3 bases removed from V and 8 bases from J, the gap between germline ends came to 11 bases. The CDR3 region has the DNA TGTGCCAGTAGTATGGAAGAGTTCCATGAGCAGTTCTTC. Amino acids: CASSMEEFHEQFF.

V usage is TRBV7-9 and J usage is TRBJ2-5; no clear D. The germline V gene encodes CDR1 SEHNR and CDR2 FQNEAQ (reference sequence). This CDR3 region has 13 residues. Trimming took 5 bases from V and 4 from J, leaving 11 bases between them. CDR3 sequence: CASSGNPGETQYF. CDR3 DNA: TGTGCCAGCAGCGGAAACCCGGGAGAGACCCAGTACTTC.

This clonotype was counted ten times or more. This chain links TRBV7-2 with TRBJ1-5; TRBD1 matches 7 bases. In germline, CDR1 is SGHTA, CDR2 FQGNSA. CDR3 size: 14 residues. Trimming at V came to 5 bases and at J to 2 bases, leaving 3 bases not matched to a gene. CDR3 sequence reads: CASSPDRGNQPQHF. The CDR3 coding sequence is TGTGCCAGCAGCCCCGACAGGGGCAATCAGCCCCAGCATTTT.

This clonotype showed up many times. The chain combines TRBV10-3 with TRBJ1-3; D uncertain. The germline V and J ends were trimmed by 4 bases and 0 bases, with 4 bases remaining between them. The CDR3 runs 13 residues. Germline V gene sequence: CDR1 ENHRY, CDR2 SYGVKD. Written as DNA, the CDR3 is TGTGCCATCAGTGGCAGCTCTGGAAACACCATATATTTT. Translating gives CAISGSSGNTIYF.

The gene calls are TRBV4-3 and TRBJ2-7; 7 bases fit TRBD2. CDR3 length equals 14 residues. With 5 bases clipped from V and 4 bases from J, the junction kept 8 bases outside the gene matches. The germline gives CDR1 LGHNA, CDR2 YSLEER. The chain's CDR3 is CASSSSWRGYEQYV. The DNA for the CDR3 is TGCGCCAGCAGCTCAAGTTGGCGGGGGTACGAGCAGTACGTC.

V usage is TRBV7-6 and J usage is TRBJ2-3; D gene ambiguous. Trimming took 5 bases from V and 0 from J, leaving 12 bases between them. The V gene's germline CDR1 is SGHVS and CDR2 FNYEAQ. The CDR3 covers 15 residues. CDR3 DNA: TGTGCCAGCAGCCCAGTGGCCCTCAGCACAGATACGCAGTATTTT. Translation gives CASSPVALSTDTQYF.

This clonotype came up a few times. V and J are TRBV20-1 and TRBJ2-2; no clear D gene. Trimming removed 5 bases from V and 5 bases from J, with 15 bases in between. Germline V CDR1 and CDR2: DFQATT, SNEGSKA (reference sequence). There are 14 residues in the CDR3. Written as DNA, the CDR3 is TGCAGTGCTCCAATCGTGGCGCAAACCGGGGAGCTGTTTTTT. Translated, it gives CSAPIVAQTGELFF.

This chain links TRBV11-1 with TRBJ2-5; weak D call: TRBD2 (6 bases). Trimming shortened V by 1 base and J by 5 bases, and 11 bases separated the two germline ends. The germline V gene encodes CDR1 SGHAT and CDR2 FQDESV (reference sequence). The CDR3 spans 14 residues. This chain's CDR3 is CASSLGFGGETQYF. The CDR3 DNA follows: TGTGCCAGCAGCTTAGGTTTCGGGGGTGAGACCCAGTACTTC.

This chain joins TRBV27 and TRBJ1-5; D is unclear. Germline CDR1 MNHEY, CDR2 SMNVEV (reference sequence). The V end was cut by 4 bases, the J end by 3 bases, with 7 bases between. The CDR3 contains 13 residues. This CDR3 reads CASSWGYNQPQHF. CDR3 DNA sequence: TGTGCCAGCAGTTGGGGTTACAATCAGCCCCAGCATTTT.

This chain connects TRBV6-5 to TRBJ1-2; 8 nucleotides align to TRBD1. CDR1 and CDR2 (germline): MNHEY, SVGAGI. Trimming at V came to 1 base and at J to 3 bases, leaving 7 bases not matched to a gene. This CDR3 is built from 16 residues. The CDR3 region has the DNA TGTGCCAGCAGTTACTTACGCCGGGACAGGCACTATGGCTACACCTTC. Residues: CASSYLRRDRHYGYTF.

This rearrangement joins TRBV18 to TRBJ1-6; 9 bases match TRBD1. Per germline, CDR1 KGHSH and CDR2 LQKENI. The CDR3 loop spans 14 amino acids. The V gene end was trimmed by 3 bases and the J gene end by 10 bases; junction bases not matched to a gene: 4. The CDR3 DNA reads TGTGCCAGCTCACCTTCGACAGGGGGATCACCCCTCCACTTT. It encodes CASSPSTGGSPLHF.

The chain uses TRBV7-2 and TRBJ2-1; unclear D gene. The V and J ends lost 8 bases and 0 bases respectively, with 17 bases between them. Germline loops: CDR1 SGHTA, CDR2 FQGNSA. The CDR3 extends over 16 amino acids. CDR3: CASASAPALSYNEQFF. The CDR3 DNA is TGTGCCAGCGCATCCGCGCCGGCACTCTCCTACAATGAGCAGTTCTTC.

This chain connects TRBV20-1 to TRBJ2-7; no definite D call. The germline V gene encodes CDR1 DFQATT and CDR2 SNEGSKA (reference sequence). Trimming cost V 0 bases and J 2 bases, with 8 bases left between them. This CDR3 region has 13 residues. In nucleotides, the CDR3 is TGCAGTGCTAGAGATAACAGACCCTACGAGCAGTACTTC. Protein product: CSARDNRPYEQYF.

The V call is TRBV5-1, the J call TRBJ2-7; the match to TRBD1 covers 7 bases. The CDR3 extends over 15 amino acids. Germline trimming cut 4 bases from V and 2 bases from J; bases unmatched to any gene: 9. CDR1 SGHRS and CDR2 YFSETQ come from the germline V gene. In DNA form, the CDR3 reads TGCGCCAGCAGCCGTGGACAGGTAGAACCCTACGAGCAGTACTTC. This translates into CASSRGQVEPYEQYF.

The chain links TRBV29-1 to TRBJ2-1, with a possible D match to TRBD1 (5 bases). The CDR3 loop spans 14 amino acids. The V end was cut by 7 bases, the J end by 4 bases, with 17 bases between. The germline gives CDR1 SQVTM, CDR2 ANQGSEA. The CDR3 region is CSARPRALYNEQFF. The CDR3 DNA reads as TGCAGCGCCCGCCCCAGGGCTTTATACAATGAGCAGTTCTTC.

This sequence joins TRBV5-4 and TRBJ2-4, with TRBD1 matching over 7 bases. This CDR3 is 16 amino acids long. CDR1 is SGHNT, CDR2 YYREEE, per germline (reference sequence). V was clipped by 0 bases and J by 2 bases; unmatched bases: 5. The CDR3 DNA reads TGTGCCAGCAGCTTGGAGGGCAGGGGGACCAAAAACATTCAGTACTTC. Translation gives CASSLEGRGTKNIQYF.

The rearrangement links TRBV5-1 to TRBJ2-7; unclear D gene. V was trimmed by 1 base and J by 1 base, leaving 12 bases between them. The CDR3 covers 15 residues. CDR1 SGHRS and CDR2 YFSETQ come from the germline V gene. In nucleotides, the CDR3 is TGCGCCAGCAGCTTGTCCCCCGGTGAATCCTACGAGCAGTACGTC. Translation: CASSLSPGESYEQYV.

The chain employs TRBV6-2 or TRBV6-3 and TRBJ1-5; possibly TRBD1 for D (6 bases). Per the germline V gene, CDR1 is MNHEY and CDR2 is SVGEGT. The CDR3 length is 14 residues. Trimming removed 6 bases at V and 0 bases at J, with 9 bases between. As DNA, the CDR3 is TGTGCCAGCAGCGGGACAAGTAGCAATCAGCCCCAGCATTTT. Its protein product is CASSGTSSNQPQHF.

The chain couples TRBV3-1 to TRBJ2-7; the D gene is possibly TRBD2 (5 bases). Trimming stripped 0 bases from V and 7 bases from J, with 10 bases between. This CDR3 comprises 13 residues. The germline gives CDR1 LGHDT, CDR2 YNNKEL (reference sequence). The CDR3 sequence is CASSQDIEGEQYF. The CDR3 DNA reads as TGTGCCAGCAGCCAAGATATTGAGGGAGAGCAGTACTTC.

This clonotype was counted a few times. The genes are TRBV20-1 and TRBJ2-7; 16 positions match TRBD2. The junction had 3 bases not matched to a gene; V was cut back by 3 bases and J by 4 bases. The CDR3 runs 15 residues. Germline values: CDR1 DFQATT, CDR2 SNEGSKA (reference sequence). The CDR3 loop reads CSASGTSGGGYEQYF. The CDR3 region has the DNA TGCAGTGCTAGTGGGACTAGCGGGGGGGGTTACGAGCAGTACTTC.

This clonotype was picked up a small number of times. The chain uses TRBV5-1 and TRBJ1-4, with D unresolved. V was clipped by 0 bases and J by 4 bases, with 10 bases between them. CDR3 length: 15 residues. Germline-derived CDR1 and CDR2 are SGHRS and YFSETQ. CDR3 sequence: CASSLALQSNEKLFF. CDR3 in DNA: TGCGCCAGCAGCTTGGCCTTACAGAGTAATGAAAAACTGTTTTTT.

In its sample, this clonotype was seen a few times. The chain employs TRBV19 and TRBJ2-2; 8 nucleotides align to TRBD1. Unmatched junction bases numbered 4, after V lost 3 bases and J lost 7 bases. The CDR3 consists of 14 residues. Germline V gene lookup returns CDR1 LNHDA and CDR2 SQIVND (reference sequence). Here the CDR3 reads CASSIRGPGGELFF. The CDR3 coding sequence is TGTGCCAGTAGTATCAGGGGGCCCGGCGGGGAGCTGTTTTTT.

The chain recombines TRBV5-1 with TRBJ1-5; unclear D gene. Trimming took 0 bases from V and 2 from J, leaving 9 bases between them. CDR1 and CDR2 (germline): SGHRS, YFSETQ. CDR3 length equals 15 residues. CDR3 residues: CASSLDGVGNQPQHF. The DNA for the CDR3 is TGCGCCAGCAGCTTGGATGGAGTCGGCAATCAGCCCCAGCATTTT.

The CDR3 DNA reads as TGCGCCAGCAGCCAAACAGGGGTTTTTAATGAAAAACTGTTTTTT. Amino acid sequence: CASSQTGVFNEKLFF. The chain links TRBV4-1 to TRBJ1-4; 7 bases agree with TRBD1. CDR3 length: 15 amino acids. The J segment lost 4 bases and the V segment lost 2 bases, leaving 4 bases of the junction unmatched. Germline-derived CDR1 and CDR2 are MGHRA and YSYEKL.

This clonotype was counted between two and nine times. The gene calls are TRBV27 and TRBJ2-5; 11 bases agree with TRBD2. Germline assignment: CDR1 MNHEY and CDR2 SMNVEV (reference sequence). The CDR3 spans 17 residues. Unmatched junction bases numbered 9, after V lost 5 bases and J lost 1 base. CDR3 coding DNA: TGTGCCAGCAGTGGAGGACTGACTAGCGGGGTCCAAGAGACCCAGTACTTC. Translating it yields CASSGGLTSGVQETQYF.

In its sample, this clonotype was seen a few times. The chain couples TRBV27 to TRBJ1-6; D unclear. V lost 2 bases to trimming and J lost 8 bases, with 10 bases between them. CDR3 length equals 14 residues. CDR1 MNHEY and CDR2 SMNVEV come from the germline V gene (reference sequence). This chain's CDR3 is CASSLEGLDSPLHF. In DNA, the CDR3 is TGTGCCAGCAGTTTAGAGGGTCTGGATTCACCCCTCCACTTT.

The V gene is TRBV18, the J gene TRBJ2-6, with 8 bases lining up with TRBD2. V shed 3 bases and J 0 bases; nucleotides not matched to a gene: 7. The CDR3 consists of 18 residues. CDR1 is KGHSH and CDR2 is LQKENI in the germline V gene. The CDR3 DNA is TGTGCCAGCTCACCGTCGGGAGGGGCAAGCTCTGGGGCCAACGTCCTGACTTTC. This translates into CASSPSGGASSGANVLTF.